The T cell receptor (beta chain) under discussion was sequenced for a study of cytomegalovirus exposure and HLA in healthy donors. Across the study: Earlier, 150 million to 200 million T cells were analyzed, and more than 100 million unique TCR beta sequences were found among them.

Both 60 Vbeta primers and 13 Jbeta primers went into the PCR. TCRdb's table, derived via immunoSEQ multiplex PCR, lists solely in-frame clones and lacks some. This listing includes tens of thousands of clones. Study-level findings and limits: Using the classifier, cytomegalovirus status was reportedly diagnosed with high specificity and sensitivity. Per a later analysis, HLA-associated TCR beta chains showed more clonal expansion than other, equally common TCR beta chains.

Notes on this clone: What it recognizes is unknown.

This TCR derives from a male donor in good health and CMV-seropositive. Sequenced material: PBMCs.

Here the CDR3 DNA reads TGTGCCAGCAGCTCTGGGAGGGGAGGGGAGACCCAGTACTTC. Encoded protein: CASSSGRGGETQYF. V and J are TRBV6-6 and TRBJ2-5; 7 bases match TRBD2. The V gene's germline CDR1 is MNHNY and CDR2 SVGAGI (reference sequence). The CDR3 loop spans 14 amino acids. The V segment lost 6 bases and the J segment 5 bases; nucleotides outside the gene matches: 9.